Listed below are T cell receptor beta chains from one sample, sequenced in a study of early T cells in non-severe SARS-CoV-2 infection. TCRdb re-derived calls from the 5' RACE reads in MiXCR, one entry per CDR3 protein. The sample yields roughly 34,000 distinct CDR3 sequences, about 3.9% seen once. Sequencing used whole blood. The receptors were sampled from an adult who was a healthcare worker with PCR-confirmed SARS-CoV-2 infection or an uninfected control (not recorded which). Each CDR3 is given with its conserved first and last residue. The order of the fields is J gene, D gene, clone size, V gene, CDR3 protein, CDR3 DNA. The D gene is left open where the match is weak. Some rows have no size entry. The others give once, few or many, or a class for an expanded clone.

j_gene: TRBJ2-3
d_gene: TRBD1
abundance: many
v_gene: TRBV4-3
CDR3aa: CASSPLPAGGADTQYF
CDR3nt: TGCGCCAGCAGCCCCCTTCCGGCAGGGGGTGCGGATACGCAGTATTTT

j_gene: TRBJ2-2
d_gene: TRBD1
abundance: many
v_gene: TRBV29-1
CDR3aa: CSARFYRGTGELFF
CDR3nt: TGCAGCGCCCGATTTTACAGGGGAACCGGGGAGCTGTTTTTT

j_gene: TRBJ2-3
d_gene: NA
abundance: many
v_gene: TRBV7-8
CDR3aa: CASSADTQYF
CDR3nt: TGTGCCAGCAGCGCAGATACGCAGTATTTT

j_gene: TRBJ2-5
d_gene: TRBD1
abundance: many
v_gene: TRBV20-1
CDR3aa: CSASRGHQETQYF
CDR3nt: TGCAGTGCTAGTAGGGGGCACCAAGAGACCCAGTACTTC

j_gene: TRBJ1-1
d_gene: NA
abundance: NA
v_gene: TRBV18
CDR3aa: CASSPGAGRTEAFF
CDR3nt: TGTGCCAGCTCACCGGGGGCAGGGAGGACTGAAGCTTTCTTT

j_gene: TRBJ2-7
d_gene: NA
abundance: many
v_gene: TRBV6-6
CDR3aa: CASSDIPRAYEQYF
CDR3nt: TGTGCCAGCAGTGATATTCCCAGGGCTTACGAGCAGTACTTC

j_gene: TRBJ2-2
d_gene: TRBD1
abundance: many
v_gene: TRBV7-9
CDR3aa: CASYRGPSTGELFF
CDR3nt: TGTGCCAGCTACAGGGGGCCGAGCACCGGGGAGCTGTTTTTT

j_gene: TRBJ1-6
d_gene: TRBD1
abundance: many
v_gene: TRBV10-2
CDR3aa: CAARDRGSPLHF
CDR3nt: TGCGCCGCTCGGGACAGGGGTTCACCCCTCCACTTT

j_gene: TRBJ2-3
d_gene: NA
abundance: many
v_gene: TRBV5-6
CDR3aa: CASSGSSQDTQYF
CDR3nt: TGTGCCAGCAGCGGTTCTTCACAAGATACGCAGTATTTT

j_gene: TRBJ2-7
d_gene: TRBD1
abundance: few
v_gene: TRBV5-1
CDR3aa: CASSWPGQGNEQYF
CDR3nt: TGCGCCAGCAGCTGGCCGGGACAGGGTAACGAGCAGTACTTC